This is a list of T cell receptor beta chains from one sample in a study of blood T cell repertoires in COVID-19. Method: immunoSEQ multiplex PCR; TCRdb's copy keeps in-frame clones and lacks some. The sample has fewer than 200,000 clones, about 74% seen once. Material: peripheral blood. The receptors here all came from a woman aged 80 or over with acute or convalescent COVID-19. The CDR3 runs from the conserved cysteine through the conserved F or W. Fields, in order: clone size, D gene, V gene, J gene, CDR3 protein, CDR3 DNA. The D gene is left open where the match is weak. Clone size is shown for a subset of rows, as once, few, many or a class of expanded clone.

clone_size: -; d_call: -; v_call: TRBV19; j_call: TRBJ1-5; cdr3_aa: CASTLWGGSNQPQHF; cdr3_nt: TGTGCCAGTACCCTATGGGGGGGGAGCAATCAGCCCCAGCATTTT
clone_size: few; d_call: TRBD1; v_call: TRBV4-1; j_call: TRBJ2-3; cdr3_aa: CASSQGGWDSGSPDTQYF; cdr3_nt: TGCGCCAGCAGCCAAGGGGGCTGGGACAGTGGATCCCCAGATACGCAGTATTTT
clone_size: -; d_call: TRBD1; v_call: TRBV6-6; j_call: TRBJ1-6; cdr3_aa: CASTEQGGNSPLHF; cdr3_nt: TGTGCCAGCACTGAACAGGGGGGAAATTCACCCCTCCACTTT
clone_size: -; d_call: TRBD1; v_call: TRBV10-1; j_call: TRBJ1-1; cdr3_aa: CASSSQGGAEAFF; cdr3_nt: TGCGCCAGCAGCTCACAGGGGGGAGCTGAAGCTTTCTTT
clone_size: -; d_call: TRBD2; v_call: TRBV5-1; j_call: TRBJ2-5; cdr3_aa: CASSLVAGAGGTQYF; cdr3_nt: TGCGCCAGCAGCTTGGTAGCGGGAGCTGGAGGGACCCAGTACTTC
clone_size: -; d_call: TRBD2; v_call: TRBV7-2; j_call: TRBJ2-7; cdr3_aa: CASSPSNRGGRGSREQYF; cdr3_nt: TGTGCCAGCAGCCCCTCCAACCGGGGCGGGAGAGGGAGTCGCGAGCAGTACTTC
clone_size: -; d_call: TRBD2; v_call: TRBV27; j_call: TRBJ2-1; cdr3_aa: CASSLMGLAAIYNEQFF; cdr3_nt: TGTGCCAGCAGTCTCATGGGACTAGCGGCAATCTACAATGAGCAGTTCTTC
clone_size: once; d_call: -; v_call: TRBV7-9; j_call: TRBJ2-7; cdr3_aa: CASSLGRGWDEQYF; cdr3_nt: TGTGCCAGCAGCTTAGGCAGGGGATGGGACGAGCAGTACTTC
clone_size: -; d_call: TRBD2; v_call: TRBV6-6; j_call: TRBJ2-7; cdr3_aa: CASSQASGIYEQYF; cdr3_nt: TGTGCCAGCAGTCAGGCTAGCGGAATTTACGAGCAGTACTTC
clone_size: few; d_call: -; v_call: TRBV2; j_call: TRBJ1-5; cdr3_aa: CASSEWSWYSNQPQHF; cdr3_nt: TGTGCCAGCAGTGAATGGAGTTGGTATAGCAATCAGCCCCAGCATTTT
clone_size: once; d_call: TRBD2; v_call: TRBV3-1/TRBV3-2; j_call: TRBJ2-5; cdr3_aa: CASSQGPGLVGETQYF; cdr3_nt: TGTGCCAGCAGCCAAGGGCCGGGACTAGTGGGGGAGACCCAGTACTTC
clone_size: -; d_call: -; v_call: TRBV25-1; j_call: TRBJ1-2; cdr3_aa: CASSLTGTNYGYTF; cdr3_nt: TGTGCCAGCAGTCTAACCGGGACTAACTATGGCTACACCTTC
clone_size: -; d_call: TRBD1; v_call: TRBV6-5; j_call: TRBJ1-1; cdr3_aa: CASRGGQGAEAFF; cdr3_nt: TGTGCCAGCAGAGGGGGGCAGGGGGCTGAAGCTTTCTTT
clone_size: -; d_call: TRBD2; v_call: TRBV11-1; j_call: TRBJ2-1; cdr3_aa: CASSPPGLVFNEQFF; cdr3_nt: TGTGCCAGCAGCCCCCCGGGACTAGTATTCAATGAGCAGTTCTTC
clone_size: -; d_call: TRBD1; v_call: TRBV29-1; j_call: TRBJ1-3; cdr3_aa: CSARQGANGNTIYF; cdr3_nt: TGCAGCGCCCGACAGGGGGCGAATGGAAACACCATATATTTT
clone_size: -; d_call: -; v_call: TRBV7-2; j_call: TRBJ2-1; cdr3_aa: CASSLRRGNNEQFF; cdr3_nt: TGTGCCAGCAGCTTACGGCGGGGCAACAATGAGCAGTTCTTC
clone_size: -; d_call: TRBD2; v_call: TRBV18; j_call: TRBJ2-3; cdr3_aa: CASSPGLAGTDTQYF; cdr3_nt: TGTGCCAGCTCACCCGGACTAGCGGGAACAGATACGCAGTATTTT
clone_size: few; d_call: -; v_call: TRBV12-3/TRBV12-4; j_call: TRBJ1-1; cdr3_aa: CASVGGMNTEAFF; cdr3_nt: TGTGCCTCCGTGGGGGGAATGAACACTGAAGCTTTCTTT
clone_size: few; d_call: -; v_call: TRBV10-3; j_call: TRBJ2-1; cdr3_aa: CATVPGLGYNEQFF; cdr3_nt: TGTGCCACCGTCCCGGGACTGGGCTACAATGAGCAGTTCTTC
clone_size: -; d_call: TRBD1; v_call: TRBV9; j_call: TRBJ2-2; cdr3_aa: CASSLTGGLRTGELFF; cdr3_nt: TGTGCCAGCAGCCTCACAGGGGGCTTACGCACCGGGGAGCTGTTTTTT
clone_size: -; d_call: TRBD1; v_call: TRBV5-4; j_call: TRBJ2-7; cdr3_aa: CASSSGQGRYEQYF; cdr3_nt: TGTGCCAGCAGTTCGGGACAGGGTAGATACGAGCAGTACTTC
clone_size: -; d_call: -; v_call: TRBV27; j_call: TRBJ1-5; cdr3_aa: CASARGWDQPQHF; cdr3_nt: TGTGCCAGCGCGAGGGGGTGGGATCAGCCCCAGCATTTT
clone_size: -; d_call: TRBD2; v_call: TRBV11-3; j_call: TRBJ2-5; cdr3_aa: CASSLDSGTPQETQYF; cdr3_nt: TGTGCCAGCAGCCTAGATAGCGGGACACCTCAAGAGACCCAGTACTTC
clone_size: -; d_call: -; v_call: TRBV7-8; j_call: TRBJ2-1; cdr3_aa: CASSYGQSQFF; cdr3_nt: TGTGCCAGCAGCTATGGGCAGAGCCAGTTCTTC
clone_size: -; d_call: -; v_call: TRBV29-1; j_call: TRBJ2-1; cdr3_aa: CSVDGQWNEQFF; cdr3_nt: TGCAGCGTTGATGGGCAGTGGAATGAGCAGTTCTTC
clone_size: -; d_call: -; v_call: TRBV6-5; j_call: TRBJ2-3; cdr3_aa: CASNAAGLTDTQYF; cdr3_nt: TGTGCCAGCAACGCGGCGGGCCTCACAGATACGCAGTATTTT
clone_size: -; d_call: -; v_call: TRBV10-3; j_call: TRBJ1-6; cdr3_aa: CAILAARDSPLHF; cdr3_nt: TGTGCCATCTTGGCAGCCAGGGATTCACCCCTCCACTTT
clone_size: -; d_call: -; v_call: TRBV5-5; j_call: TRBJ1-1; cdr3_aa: CASSLEQTTEAFF; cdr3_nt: TGTGCCAGCAGCTTGGAACAGACCACTGAAGCTTTCTTT
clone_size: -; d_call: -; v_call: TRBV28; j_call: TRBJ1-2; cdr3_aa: CASSLSGGPNYGYTF; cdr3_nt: TGTGCCAGCAGTTTATCGGGGGGGCCTAACTATGGCTACACCTTC
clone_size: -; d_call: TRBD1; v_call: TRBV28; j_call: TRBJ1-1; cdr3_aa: CASRLGGGSVGTEAFF; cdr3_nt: TGTGCCAGCAGGTTAGGGGGCGGTTCGGTGGGCACTGAAGCTTTCTTT
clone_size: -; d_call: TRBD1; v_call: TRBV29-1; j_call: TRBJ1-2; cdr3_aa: CSVNGQGSYTF; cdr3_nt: TGCAGCGTCAACGGACAGGGCAGCTACACCTTC
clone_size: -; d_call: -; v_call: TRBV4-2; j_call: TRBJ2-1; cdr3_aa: CASSQDLAEYNEQFF; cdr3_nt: TGTGCCAGCAGCCAAGATCTCGCAGAATACAATGAGCAGTTCTTC
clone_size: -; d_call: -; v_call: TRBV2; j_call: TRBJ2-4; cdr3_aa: CASRVTLAKNIQYF; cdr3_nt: TGTGCCAGCAGGGTGACACTAGCCAAAAACATTCAGTACTTC
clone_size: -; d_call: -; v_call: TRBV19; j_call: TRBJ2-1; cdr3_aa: CASSRLPPSYNEQFF; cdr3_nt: TGTGCCAGTAGTAGGCTCCCCCCCTCCTACAATGAGCAGTTCTTC
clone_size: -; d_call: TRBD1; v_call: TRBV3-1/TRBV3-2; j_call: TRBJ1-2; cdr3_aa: CASSQDRGTFGYTF; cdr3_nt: TGTGCCAGCAGCCAAGACAGGGGGACTTTTGGCTACACCTTC
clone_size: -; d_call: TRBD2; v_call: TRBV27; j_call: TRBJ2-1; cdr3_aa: CASSRTAGDYNEQFF; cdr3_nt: TGTGCCAGCAGCCGCACAGCGGGAGACTACAATGAGCAGTTCTTC
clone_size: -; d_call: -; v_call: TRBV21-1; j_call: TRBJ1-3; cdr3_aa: CASSKRQRNSGNTIYF; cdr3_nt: TGTGCCAGCAGCAAACGACAGCGAAACTCTGGAAACACCATATATTTT
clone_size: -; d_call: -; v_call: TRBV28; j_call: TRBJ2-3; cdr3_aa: CASSLYQGPTLMVQYF; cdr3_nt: TGTGCCAGCAGTTTATACCAGGGGCCTACTCTAATGGTGCAGTATTTT
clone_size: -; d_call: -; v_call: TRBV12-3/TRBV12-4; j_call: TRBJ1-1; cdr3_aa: CASSTGRDTEAFF; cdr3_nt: TGTGCCAGCTCAACGGGGAGAGACACTGAAGCTTTCTTT
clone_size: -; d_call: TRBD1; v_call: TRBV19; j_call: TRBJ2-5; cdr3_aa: CASSQDRGRQETQYF; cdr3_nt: TGTGCCAGTAGTCAGGACAGGGGTCGACAAGAGACCCAGTACTTC
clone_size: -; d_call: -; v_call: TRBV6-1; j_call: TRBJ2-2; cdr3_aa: CASSELQGSWTGELFF; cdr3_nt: TGTGCCAGCAGTGAACTGCAAGGGAGTTGGACCGGGGAGCTGTTTTTT
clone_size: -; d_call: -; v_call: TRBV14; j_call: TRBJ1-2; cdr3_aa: CASSQDFAVSGGYTF; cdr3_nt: TGTGCCAGCAGCCAAGACTTTGCGGTTTCGGGGGGCTACACCTTC
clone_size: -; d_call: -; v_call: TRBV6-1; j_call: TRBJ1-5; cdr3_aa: CASSEHAGNSNQPQHF; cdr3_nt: TGTGCCAGCAGTGAACATGCCGGGAATAGCAATCAGCCCCAGCATTTT
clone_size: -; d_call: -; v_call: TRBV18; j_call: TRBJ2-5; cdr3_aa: CASSPQEYQETQYF; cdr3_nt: TGTGCCAGCTCACCTCAAGAGTACCAAGAGACCCAGTACTTC
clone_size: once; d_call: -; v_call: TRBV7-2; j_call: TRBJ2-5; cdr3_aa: CASSLDGGYTLGQETQYF; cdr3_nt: TGTGCCAGCAGCTTAGATGGGGGCTATACGTTGGGCCAAGAGACCCAGTACTTC
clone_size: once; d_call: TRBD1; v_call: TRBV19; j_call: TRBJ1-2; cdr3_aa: CASSTGTGYRPYGYTF; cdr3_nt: TGTGCCAGTAGTACGGGGACAGGGTATCGCCCTTATGGCTACACCTTC
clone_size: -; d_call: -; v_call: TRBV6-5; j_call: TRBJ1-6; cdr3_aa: CASSYEAGNSPLHF; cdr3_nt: TGTGCCAGCAGTTACGAGGCGGGAAATTCACCCCTCCACTTT
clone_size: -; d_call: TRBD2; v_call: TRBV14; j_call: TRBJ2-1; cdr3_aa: CASSHLGGLAGGSSYNEQFF; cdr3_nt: TGTGCCAGCAGCCATCTTGGGGGGCTAGCGGGGGGTAGCTCCTACAATGAGCAGTTCTTC
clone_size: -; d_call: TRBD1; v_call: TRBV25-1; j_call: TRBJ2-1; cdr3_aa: CASSGDRKQFF; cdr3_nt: TGTGCCAGCAGTGGGGACAGAAAGCAGTTCTTC
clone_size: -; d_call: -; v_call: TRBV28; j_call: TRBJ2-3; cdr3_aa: CASRTTGRTDTQYF; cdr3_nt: TGTGCCAGCAGGACGACAGGCCGCACAGATACGCAGTATTTT
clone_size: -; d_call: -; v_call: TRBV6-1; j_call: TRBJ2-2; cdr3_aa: CASSEASETGELFF; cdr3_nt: TGTGCCAGCAGTGAGGCTTCGGAGACCGGGGAGCTGTTTTTT
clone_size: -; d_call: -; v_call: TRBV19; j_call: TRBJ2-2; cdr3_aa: CASSASGDAAGELFF; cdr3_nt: TGTGCCAGTAGTGCCTCAGGGGACGCGGCCGGGGAGCTGTTTTTT
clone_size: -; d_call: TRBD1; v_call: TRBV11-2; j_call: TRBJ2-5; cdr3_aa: CASSPGTGSMVETQYF; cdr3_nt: TGTGCCAGCAGCCCTGGGACAGGGAGTATGGTGGAGACCCAGTACTTC
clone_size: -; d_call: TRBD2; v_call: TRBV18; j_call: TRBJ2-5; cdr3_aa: CASTSVGPGLAASGTQYF; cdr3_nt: TGTGCCAGCACCTCGGTCGGACCGGGACTAGCGGCCTCAGGGACCCAGTACTTC
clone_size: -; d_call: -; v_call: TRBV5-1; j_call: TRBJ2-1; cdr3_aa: CASLRDSGAYNEQFF; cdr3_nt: TGCGCCAGCCTTCGGGACTCCGGGGCCTACAATGAGCAGTTCTTC